This T cell receptor beta chain was sequenced for a study of T cell repertoires in cytomegalovirus infection. TCRdb fed the reads into MiXCR, producing one record per CDR3 protein. The data show about 500,000 distinct CDR3 sequences, roughly a third seen once. The length of the CDR3 is 17 residues. V was trimmed by 2 bases and J by 0 bases, leaving 16 bases between them. Germline V CDR1 and CDR2: SGHTA, FQGNSA. This clonotype was detected ten times or more. Its antigen is currently unknown. Material: cultured PBMCs, obtained from culture after CMV antigen stimulation. This receptor was identified in a human donor in good health (CMV status not recorded). Some clones in this sample may be carry-over from other donors' samples. The chain employs TRBV7-2 and TRBJ2-5; D perhaps matches TRBD2 (5 bases). CDR3 sequence: CASSLRGGPSYQETQYF. Written as DNA, the CDR3 is TGTGCCAGCAGCTTACGCGGCGGGCCATCCTACCAAGAGACCCAGTACTTC.